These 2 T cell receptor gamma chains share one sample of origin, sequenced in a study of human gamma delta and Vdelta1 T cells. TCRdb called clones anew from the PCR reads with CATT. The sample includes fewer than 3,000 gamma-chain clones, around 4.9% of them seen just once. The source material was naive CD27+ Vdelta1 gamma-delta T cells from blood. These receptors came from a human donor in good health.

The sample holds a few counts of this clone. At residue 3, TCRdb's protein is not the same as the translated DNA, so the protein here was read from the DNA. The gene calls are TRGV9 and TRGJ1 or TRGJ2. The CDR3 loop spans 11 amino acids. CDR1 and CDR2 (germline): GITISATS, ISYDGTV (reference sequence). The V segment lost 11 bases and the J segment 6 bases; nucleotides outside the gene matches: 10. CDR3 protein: CAWYPGYKKLF. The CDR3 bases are TGTGCCTGGTACCCAGGTTATAAGAAACTCTTT.

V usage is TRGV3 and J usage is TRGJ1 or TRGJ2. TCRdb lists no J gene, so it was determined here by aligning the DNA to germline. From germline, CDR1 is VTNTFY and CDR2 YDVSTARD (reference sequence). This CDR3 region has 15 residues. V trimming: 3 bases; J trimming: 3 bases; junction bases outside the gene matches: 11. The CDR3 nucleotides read TGTGCCACCTGGGACTCTCGGCGCGTTTATTATAAGAAACTCTTT. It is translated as CATWDSRRVYYKKLF.